This TCR beta chain was profiled in a study of blood T cells in healthy people across ages. Study-wide findings and caveats: Compared with aged donors, long-lived donors showed fewer expanded clones, suggesting selection.

Comments on this clonotype: Its antigen is currently unknown. One end of the junction fails to match germline, which may point to a read error.

With a J-beta primer mix and a sample-barcoded 5' primer, a second PCR ran about 6 to 11 cycles. TCRdb recomputed calls from the 5' RACE reads with MiXCR, one row per CDR3 protein. The sample has about a million distinct CDR3 sequences; roughly two fifths are singletons. This CDR3 has 15 amino acids. From germline, CDR1 is DFQATT and CDR2 SNEGSKA (reference sequence). The sequence was collected from a man between 18 and 35 years old in good health. V is TRBV20-1 and J is TRBJ2-3; 7 positions agree with TRBD2. The sample was blood. CDR3: CSASSLAADTDAQYF. CDR3 coding DNA: TGCAGTGCTAGTAGTCTAGCGGCAGACACAGATGCGCAGTATTTT.